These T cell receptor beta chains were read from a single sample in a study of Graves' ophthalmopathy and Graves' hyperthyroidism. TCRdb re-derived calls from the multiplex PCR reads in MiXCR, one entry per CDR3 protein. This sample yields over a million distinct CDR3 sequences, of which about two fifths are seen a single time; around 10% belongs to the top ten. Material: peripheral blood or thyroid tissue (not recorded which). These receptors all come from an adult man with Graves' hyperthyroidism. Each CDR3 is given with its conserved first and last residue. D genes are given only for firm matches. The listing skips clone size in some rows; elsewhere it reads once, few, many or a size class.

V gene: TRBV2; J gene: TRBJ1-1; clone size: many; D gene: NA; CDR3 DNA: TGTGCCAGCATTTACGACACTGAAGCTTTCTTT; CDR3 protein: CASIYDTEAFF
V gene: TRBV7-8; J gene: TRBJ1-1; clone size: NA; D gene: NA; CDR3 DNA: TGTGCCAGCATAAATGTAAGGAACAATGAAGCTTTCTTT; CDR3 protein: CASINVRNNEAFF
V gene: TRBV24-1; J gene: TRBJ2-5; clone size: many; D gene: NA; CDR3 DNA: TGTGCCACCAGTGATCGGGCGGGGAAACACCAAGAGACCCAGTACTTC; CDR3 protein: CATSDRAGKHQETQYF
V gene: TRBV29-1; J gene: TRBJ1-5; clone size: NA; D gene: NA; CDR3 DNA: TGCAGCGTTCCCGGGACCGATCAGCCCCAGCATTTT; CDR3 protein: CSVPGTDQPQHF
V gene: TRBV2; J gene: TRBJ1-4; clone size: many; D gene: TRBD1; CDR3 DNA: TGTGCCAGCAGAGGGACCGGGACAGGGGTGAATGAAAAACTGTTTTTT; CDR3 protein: CASRGTGTGVNEKLFF
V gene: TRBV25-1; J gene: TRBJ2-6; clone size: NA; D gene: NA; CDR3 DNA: TGTGCCTGCAGTGCTATCAGAGTCAGCTCTGGGGCCAACGTCCTGACTTTC; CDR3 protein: CACSAIRVSSGANVLTF
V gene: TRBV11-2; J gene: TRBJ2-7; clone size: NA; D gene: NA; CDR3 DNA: TGTGCCAGCAGCTTAGCCCCTACCACCTGGGGGAAAAGGTCCTACGAGCAGTACTTC; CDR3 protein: CASSLAPTTWGKRSYEQYF
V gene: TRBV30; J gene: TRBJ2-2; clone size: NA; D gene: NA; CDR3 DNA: TGTGCCTGGATGTCCGGAGCTGGCACCGGGGAGCTGTTTTTT; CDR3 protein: CAWMSGAGTGELFF
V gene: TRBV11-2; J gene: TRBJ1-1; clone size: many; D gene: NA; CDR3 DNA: TGTGCCAGCAGCTACACAGGCGCTGAAGCTTTCTTT; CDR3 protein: CASSYTGAEAFF
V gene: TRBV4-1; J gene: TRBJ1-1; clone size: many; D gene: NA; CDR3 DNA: TGCGCCAGCAGCCAATGGGCTCCTTTTGAAGCTTTCTTT; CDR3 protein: CASSQWAPFEAFF
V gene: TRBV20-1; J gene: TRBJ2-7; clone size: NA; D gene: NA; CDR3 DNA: TGCAGTGCTAGTTTTCCGGGGATCCGAGTCTACGAGCAGTACTTC; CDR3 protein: CSASFPGIRVYEQYF